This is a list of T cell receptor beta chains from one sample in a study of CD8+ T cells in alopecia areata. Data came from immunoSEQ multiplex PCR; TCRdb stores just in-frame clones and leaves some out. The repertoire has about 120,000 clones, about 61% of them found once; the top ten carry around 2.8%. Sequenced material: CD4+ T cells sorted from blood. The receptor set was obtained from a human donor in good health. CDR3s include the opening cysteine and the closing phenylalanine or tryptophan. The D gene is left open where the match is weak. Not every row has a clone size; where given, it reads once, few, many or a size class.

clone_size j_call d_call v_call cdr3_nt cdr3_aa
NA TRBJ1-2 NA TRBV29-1 TGCAGCGTTGATTTCGTCGGGGTCCGGAGGGATGGCTACACCTTC CSVDFVGVRRDGYTF
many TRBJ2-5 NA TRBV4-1 TGCGCCAGCAGCCAAGAGGGTCCTGGGGAGCGTACCACTAAAGAGACCCAGTACTTC CASSQEGPGERTTKETQYF
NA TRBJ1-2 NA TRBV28 TGTGCCAGCAGTCCCCACAGTCCGACCTATGGCTACACCTTC CASSPHSPTYGYTF
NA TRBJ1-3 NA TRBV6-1 TGTGCCACCATTTCCTACAGCTCTGGAAACACCATATATTTT CATISYSSGNTIYF
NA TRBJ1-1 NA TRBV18 TGTGCCAGTTCACCCCCGGAATACTTGTCTGAAGCTTTCTTT CASSPPEYLSEAFF
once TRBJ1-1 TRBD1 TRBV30 TGTGCCTGGAGGGGACAGGGTTTGTTCACTGAAGCTTTCTTT CAWRGQGLFTEAFF
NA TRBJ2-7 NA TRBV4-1 TGCGCCAGCAGCCAAGCCTACGAGCAGTACTTC CASSQAYEQYF
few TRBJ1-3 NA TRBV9 TGTGCCAGCAGCGCGAGACCTGGAAACACCATATATTTT CASSARPGNTIYF
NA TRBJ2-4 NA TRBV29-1 TGCAGCGTTGAACCACATGGGTCCAAAAACATTCAGTACTTC CSVEPHGSKNIQYF
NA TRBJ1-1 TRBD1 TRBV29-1 TGCAGCGTTAACAGGGGGGGCACTGAAGCTTTCTTT CSVNRGGTEAFF
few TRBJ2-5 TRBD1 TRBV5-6 TGTGCCAGCAGCCAGGGACAGGGGAAGTACCAAGAGACCCAGTACTTC CASSQGQGKYQETQYF
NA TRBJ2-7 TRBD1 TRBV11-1 TGTGCCAGCAGCTCGGGACAGGGGGCCTACGAGCAGTACTTC CASSSGQGAYEQYF
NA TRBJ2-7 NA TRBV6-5 TGTGCCAGCACCTCAGGCTACGAGCAGTACTTC CASTSGYEQYF
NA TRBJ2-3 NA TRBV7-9 TGTGCCAGCAGCTTACCTAGTGGGGCAGATACGCAGTATTTT CASSLPSGADTQYF
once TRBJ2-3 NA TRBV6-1 TGTGCCAGCAGTGAAGATAAGCGGTGGGGCACGCAGTATTTT CASSEDKRWGTQYF
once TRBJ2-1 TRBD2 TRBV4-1 TGCGCCAGCAGCCAACCCAGCGGGGGGTCCCGCAATGAGCAGTTCTTC CASSQPSGGSRNEQFF
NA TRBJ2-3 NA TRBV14 TGTGCCAGCAGCCAAGATTGGCTAACAGATACGCAGTATTTT CASSQDWLTDTQYF
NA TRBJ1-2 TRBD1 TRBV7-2 TGTGCCAGCAGCCTCGGGACAGGAGGATATGGCTACACCTTC CASSLGTGGYGYTF
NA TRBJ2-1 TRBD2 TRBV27 TGTGCCAGCAGTTCCCTAGCGGGGGGCTACAATGAGCAGTTCTTC CASSSLAGGYNEQFF
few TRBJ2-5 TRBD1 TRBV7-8 TGTGCCAGCAGCTCGTCCAGGGGGTACGAGGAGACCCAGTACTTC CASSSSRGYEETQYF
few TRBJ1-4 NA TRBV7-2 TGTGCCAGCAGCTTAGTTGTTCCTAGTGAAAAACTGTTTTTT CASSLVVPSEKLFF
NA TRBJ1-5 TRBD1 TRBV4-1 TGCGCCAGCAGCCTACAGTCAGACAGGGAACCCCAGCATTTT CASSLQSDREPQHF
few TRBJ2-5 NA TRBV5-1 TGCGCCAGCAGCTTGCAAGAGACCCAGTACTTC CASSLQETQYF
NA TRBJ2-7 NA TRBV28 TGTGCCAGCAGCTGGGGGGACTACGAGCAGTACTTC CASSWGDYEQYF
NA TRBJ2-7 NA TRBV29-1 TGCAGCGTTGATTCCGGGGGCGAGCAGTACTTC CSVDSGGEQYF
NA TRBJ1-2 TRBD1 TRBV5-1 TGCGCCAGCAGCCCAACCTCCGGGACAGGTCATGGCTACACCTTC CASSPTSGTGHGYTF
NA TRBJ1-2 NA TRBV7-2 TGTGCCAGCAGCTTGACACAGGGACATGGCTACACCTTC CASSLTQGHGYTF
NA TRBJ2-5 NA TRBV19 TGTGCCAGTAGTATATTCCAACAAGAGACCCAGTACTTC CASSIFQQETQYF
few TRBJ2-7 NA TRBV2 TGTGCCAGCAGTGAAAGACAGGTGACTCCCTACGAGCAGTACTTC CASSERQVTPYEQYF
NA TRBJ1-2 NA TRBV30 TGTGCCTGGACCGGGGGCCCAAACTATGGCTACACCTTC CAWTGGPNYGYTF
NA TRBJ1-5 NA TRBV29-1 TGCAGCCCCCCCGGGACGGACGATAGCAATCAGCCCCAGCATTTT CSPPGTDDSNQPQHF
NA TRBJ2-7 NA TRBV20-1 TGCAGTGCCGGGAGCTCCTATGAGCAGTACTTC CSAGSSYEQYF
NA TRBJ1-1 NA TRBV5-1 TGCGCCAGCAGCTTGGCAACAGGGACGAACACTGAAGCTTTCTTT CASSLATGTNTEAFF
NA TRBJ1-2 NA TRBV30 TGTGCCTGGGCCCCGGGGACAAATGGCTACACCTTC CAWAPGTNGYTF
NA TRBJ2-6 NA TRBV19 TGTGCCAGTAGTCCGATAGACGGGGGCCCTGGGGCCAACGTCCTGACTTTC CASSPIDGGPGANVLTF
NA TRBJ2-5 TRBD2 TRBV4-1 TGCGCCAGCAGCCAGCCGGGGAGGGTCAAGGAGACCCAGTACTTC CASSQPGRVKETQYF
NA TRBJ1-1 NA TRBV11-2 TGTGCCAGCAGCTTAAGGCGGGGGAACACTGAAGCTTTCTTT CASSLRRGNTEAFF
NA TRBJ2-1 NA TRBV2 TGTGCCAGCAGTCAGCAGGGATACGAGCAGTTCTTC CASSQQGYEQFF
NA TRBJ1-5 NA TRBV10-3 TGTGCCATCAGTGGGACGGAAAATCAGCCCCAGCATTTT CAISGTENQPQHF
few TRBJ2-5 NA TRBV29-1 TGCAGCGTGGCGTCGACTAGACAAGAGACCCAGTACTTC CSVASTRQETQYF
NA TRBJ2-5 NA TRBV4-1 TGCGCCAGCGGACTACGGGGTATGGAGACCCAGTACTTC CASGLRGMETQYF
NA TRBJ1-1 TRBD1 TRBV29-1 TGCAGCGTCCGAGACAGGGAAGGCGCTGAAGCTTTCTTT CSVRDREGAEAFF
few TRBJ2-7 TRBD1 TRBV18 TGTGCCAGCTCCGGGACAGGGTGGCTCGGCGAGCAGTACTTC CASSGTGWLGEQYF
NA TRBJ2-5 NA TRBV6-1 TGTGCCAGCAAGGCAGGGTGGGCGGGTGAGACCCAGTACTTC CASKAGWAGETQYF
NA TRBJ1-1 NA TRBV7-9 TGTGCCAGCAGCTTATCCGCGGGAGCCGAAGCTTTCTTT CASSLSAGAEAFF
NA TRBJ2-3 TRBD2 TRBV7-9 TGTGCCAGCAGCTTAGCGGATATGGGAGCGGGAGGAGATACGCAGTATTTT CASSLADMGAGGDTQYF
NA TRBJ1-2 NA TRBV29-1 TGCAGCGTTGAAGATTCCGACCGATATGGCTACACCTTC CSVEDSDRYGYTF
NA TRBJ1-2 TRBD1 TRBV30 TGTGCCTGGAGTCTAGGACAGGGATATGGCTACACCTTC CAWSLGQGYGYTF
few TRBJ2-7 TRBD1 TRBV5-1 TGCGCCAGCAGCCCGACAACCGGGACAGGGGGCGTTGAGCAGTACTTC CASSPTTGTGGVEQYF
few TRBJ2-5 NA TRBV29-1 TGCAGCGTGGAGTGGACCCAAGAGACCCAGTACTTC CSVEWTQETQYF
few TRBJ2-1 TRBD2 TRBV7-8 TGTGCCAGCAGCTCATGGGGCGGGACTAGCTCCTACAATGAGCAGTTCTTC CASSSWGGTSSYNEQFF
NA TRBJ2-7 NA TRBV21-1 TGTGCCAGCACCCATACTGGTAGGAGCTCCTACGAGCAGTACTTC CASTHTGRSSYEQYF
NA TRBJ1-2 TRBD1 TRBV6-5 TGTGCCAGCAGTTACTCTCCCGGGACAGGGATCTATGGCTACACCTTC CASSYSPGTGIYGYTF